The 2 T cell receptor beta chains in this list originate from one sample, sequenced in a study of molecular identifiers for immune sequencing clone quantification. TCRdb re-called the PCR reads with MiXCR, one entry per CDR3 protein. The top ten hold over 6.5% of the sample, which has 8,300 or so distinct CDR3 sequences, just under 35% seen once. Input material: naive CD8+ T cells from blood, with Jurkat cell RNA spiked in. Sample subset: FACS-sorted CD8+CD4-CCR7+CD45RA+ naive T cells. The receptors stem from a human donor in good health. Some libraries in this study had Jurkat cell RNA spiked in.

This clonotype was recorded a few times. V usage is TRBV28 and J usage is TRBJ2-1, with D perhaps TRBD1 (5 bases). The CDR3 is made up of 14 amino acids. Germline CDR1 is MDHEN and CDR2 is SYDVKM. Trimming took off 3 bases at V and 0 bases at J, with 6 bases between the two ends. The CDR3 loop is CASSFDSSYNEQFF. CDR3 DNA sequence: TGTGCCAGCAGTTTCGACAGCTCCTACAATGAGCAGTTCTTC.

This clonotype was observed a handful of times. The chain carries TRBV6-2 or TRBV6-3 and TRBJ2-5, with 7 bases aligning to TRBD1. V was pared by 5 bases and J by 4 bases, with 7 bases of the junction left unmatched. Germline V gene data show CDR1 as MNHEY and CDR2 as SVGEGT. This CDR3 has 14 amino acids. The DNA for the CDR3 is TGTGCCAGCAGTCCACAGGGGCTGCGAGAGACCCAGTACTTC. This codes for CASSPQGLRETQYF.